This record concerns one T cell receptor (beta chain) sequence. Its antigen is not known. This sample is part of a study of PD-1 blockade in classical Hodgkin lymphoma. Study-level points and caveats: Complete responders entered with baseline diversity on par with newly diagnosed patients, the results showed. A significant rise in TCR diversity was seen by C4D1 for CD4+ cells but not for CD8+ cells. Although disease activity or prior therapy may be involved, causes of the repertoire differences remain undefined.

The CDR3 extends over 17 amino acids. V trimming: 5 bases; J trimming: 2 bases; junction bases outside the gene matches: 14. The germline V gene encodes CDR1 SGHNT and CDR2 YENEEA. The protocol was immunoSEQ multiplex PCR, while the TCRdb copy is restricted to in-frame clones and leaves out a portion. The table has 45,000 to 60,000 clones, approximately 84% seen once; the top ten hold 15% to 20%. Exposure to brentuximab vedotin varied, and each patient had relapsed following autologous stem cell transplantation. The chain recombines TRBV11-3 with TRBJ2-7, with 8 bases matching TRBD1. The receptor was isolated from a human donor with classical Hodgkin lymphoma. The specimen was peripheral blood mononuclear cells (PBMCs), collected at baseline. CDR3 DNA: TGTGCCAGCAGCCCACAGCTCCCGGGACAGGCAACCTACGAGCAGTACTTC. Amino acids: CASSPQLPGQATYEQYF.